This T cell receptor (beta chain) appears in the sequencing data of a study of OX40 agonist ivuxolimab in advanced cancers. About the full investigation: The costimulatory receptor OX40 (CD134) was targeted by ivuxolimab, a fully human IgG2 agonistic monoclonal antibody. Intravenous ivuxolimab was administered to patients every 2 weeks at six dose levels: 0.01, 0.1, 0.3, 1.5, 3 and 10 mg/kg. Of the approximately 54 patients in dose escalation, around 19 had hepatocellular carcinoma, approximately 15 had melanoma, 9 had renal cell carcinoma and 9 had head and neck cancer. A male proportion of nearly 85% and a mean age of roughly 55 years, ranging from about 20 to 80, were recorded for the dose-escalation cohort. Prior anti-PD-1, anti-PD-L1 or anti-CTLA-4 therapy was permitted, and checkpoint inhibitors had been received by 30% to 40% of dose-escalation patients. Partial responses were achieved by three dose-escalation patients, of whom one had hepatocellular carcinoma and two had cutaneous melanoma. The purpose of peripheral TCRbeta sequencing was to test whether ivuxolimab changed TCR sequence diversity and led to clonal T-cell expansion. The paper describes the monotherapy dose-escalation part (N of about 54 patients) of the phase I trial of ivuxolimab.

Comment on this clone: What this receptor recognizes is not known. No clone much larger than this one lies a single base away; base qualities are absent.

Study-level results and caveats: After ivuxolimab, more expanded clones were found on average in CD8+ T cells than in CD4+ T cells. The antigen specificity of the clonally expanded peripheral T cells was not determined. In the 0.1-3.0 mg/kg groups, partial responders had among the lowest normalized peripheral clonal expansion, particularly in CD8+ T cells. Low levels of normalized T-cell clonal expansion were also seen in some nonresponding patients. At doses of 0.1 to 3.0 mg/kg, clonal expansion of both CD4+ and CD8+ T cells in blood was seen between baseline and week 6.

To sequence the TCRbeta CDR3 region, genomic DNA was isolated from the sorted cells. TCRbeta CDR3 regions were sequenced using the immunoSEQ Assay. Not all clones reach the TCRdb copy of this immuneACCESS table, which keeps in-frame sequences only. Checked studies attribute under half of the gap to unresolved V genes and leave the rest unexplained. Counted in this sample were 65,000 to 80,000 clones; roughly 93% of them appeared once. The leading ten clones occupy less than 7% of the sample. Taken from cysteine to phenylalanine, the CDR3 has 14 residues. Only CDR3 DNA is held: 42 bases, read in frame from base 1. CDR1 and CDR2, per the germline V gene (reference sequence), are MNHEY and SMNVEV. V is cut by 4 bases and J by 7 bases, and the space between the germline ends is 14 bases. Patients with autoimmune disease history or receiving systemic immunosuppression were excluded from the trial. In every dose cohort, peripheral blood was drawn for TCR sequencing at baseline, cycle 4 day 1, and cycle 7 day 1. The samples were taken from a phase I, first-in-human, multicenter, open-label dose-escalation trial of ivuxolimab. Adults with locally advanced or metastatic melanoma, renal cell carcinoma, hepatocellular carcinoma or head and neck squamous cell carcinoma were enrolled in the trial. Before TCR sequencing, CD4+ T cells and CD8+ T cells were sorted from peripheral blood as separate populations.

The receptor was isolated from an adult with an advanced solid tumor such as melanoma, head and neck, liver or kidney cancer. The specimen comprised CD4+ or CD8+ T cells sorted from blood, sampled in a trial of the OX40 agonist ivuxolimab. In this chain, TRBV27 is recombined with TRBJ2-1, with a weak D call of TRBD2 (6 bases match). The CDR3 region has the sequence CASSYPGEQNEQFF. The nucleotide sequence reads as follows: TGTGCCAGCAGTTACCCGGGGGAGCAGAATGAGCAGTTCTTC.